These T cell receptor beta chains were read from a single sample in a study of OX40 agonist ivuxolimab in advanced cancers. The method was immunoSEQ multiplex PCR; TCRdb's version includes in-frame clones alone and lacks a portion of them. The repertoire has fewer than 85,000 clones, 90% of them found once; the top ten carry approximately 0.69%. The sequencing here drew on CD4+ or CD8+ T cells sorted from blood, taken in a trial of the OX40 agonist ivuxolimab. All receptors come from an adult with an advanced solid tumor such as melanoma, head and neck, liver or kidney cancer. Both conserved end residues are part of each CDR3. Only some rows state a clone size, as once, few, many or a class for expanded clones.

v_gene: TRBV6-5
abundance: .
j_gene: TRBJ2-2
CDR3aa: CASSQTGAGTGELFF

v_gene: TRBV7-2
abundance: .
j_gene: TRBJ1-4
CDR3aa: CASSLDRSVEKLFF

v_gene: TRBV29-1
abundance: .
j_gene: TRBJ2-1
CDR3aa: CSVVLARGRIYNEQFF

v_gene: TRBV28
abundance: once
j_gene: TRBJ2-3
CDR3aa: CASRKRDLAGERNTQYF

v_gene: TRBV6-1
abundance: .
j_gene: TRBJ2-3
CDR3aa: CASSGGDSIGDTQYF

v_gene: TRBV5-4
abundance: few
j_gene: TRBJ2-5
CDR3aa: CASSPTGVQETQYF

v_gene: TRBV19
abundance: .
j_gene: TRBJ1-1
CDR3aa: CASSRGTPPFGTEAFF

v_gene: TRBV7-9
abundance: .
j_gene: TRBJ2-3
CDR3aa: CASSLKGVSSGSGGNTQYF

v_gene: TRBV5-8
abundance: .
j_gene: TRBJ2-5
CDR3aa: CASSFGKGLAEETQYF

v_gene: TRBV4-1
abundance: .
j_gene: TRBJ2-2
CDR3aa: CASSQGQLARELFF

v_gene: TRBV28
abundance: .
j_gene: TRBJ2-5
CDR3aa: CASSFSREVLQLETQYF

v_gene: TRBV6-6
abundance: .
j_gene: TRBJ2-1
CDR3aa: CASSELGTSGYNEQFF

v_gene: TRBV18
abundance: .
j_gene: TRBJ2-7
CDR3aa: CASSPGDSDSYEQYF

v_gene: TRBV5-1
abundance: .
j_gene: TRBJ2-7
CDR3aa: CASSYRDQSYEQYF

v_gene: TRBV4-2
abundance: .
j_gene: TRBJ2-1
CDR3aa: CASSQERMSEQFF

v_gene: TRBV5-1
abundance: .
j_gene: TRBJ1-1
CDR3aa: CASSYGTEAFF

v_gene: TRBV18
abundance: .
j_gene: TRBJ2-7
CDR3aa: CASSLGPSYEQYF

v_gene: TRBV19
abundance: .
j_gene: TRBJ2-1
CDR3aa: CASSPLALSYNEQFF

v_gene: TRBV9
abundance: .
j_gene: TRBJ2-3
CDR3aa: CASSTTGDPDTQYF

v_gene: TRBV28
abundance: .
j_gene: TRBJ2-1
CDR3aa: CASSHPGLAGGLLQPTTEQFF

v_gene: TRBV10-3
abundance: .
j_gene: TRBJ2-2
CDR3aa: CAISVNGYTGELFF

v_gene: TRBV19
abundance: few
j_gene: TRBJ2-2
CDR3aa: CASSSLTLKGNTGELFF

v_gene: TRBV6-5
abundance: .
j_gene: TRBJ2-1
CDR3aa: CASSYNQGWGVGEQFF

v_gene: TRBV18
abundance: .
j_gene: TRBJ2-5
CDR3aa: CASSPPSTGGETQYF

v_gene: TRBV6-5
abundance: .
j_gene: TRBJ1-2
CDR3aa: CASTRVGNYGYTF

v_gene: TRBV7-2
abundance: .
j_gene: TRBJ2-2
CDR3aa: CASSLALGRYTGELFF

v_gene: TRBV10-2
abundance: .
j_gene: TRBJ2-5
CDR3aa: CASRTSGQETQYF

v_gene: TRBV7-3
abundance: once
j_gene: TRBJ2-3
CDR3aa: CASSLTGTVGLVSTDTQYF

v_gene: TRBV7-6
abundance: .
j_gene: TRBJ2-1
CDR3aa: CASSTGLVYNEQFF

v_gene: TRBV23-1
abundance: once
j_gene: TRBJ2-7
CDR3aa: CASILLGGHEQYF

v_gene: TRBV13
abundance: .
j_gene: TRBJ2-6
CDR3aa: CASSLGRGGPGANVLTF

v_gene: TRBV29-1
abundance: .
j_gene: TRBJ2-1
CDR3aa: CSVGGTSGRVYNEQFF

v_gene: TRBV28
abundance: once
j_gene: TRBJ2-5
CDR3aa: CASTPSRGSSGETQYF

v_gene: TRBV6-6
abundance: .
j_gene: TRBJ2-1
CDR3aa: CASNRDRALDEQFF

v_gene: TRBV19
abundance: .
j_gene: TRBJ2-2
CDR3aa: CASSSPVNTGELFF

v_gene: TRBV29-1
abundance: .
j_gene: TRBJ2-1
CDR3aa: CSVARDPANEQFF

v_gene: TRBV28
abundance: few
j_gene: TRBJ1-5
CDR3aa: CASIFLQGSGNQPQHF

v_gene: TRBV5-8
abundance: .
j_gene: TRBJ2-1
CDR3aa: CASSLGPRNEQFF

v_gene: TRBV13
abundance: .
j_gene: TRBJ1-5
CDR3aa: CASSQKAVGQPQHF

v_gene: TRBV9
abundance: once
j_gene: TRBJ2-1
CDR3aa: CASSVFGGKSSYNEQFF

v_gene: TRBV11-3
abundance: .
j_gene: TRBJ1-5
CDR3aa: CASSSGRYQPQHF

v_gene: TRBV7-9
abundance: .
j_gene: TRBJ2-1
CDR3aa: CASSLSKAEDEQFF

v_gene: TRBV27
abundance: .
j_gene: TRBJ2-1
CDR3aa: CASRDLAGAENEQFF

v_gene: TRBV5-6
abundance: once
j_gene: TRBJ1-4
CDR3aa: CASKRTATNEKLFF

v_gene: TRBV11-1
abundance: .
j_gene: TRBJ2-7
CDR3aa: CASSLGGDAYEQYF